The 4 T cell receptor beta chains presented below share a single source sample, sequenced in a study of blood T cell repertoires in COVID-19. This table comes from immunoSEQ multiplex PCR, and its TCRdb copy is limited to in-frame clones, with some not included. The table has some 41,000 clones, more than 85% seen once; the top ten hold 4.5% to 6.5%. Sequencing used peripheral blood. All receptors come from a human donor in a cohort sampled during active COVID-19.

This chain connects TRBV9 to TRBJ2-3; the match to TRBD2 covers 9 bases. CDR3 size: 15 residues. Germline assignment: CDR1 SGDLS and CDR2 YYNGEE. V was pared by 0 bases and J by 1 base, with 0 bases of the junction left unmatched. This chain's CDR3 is CASSVGGGGTDTQYF. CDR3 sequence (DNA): TGTGCCAGCAGCGTAGGCGGGGGGGGCACAGATACGCAGTATTTT.

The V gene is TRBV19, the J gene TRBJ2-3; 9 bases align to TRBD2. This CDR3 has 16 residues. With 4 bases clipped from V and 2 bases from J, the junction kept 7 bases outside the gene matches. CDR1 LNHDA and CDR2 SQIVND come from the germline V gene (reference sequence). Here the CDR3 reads CASSSMRGGVTDTQYF. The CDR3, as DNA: TGTGCCAGTAGTAGTATGCGGGGGGGGGTCACAGATACGCAGTATTTT.

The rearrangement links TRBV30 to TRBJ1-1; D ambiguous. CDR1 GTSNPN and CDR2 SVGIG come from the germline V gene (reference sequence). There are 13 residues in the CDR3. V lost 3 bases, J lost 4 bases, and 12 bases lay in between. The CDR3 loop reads CAWRAEFGTEAFF. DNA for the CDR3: TGTGCCTGGAGAGCTGAGTTTGGCACTGAAGCTTTCTTT.

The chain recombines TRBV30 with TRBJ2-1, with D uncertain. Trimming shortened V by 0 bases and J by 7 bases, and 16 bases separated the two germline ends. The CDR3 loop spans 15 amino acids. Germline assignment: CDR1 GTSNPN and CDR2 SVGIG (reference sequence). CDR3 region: CAWSVSGHRMNEQFF. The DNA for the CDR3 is TGTGCCTGGAGTGTATCAGGCCACCGTATGAATGAGCAGTTCTTC.